This is a list of T cell receptor beta chains from one sample in a study of neurological immune-mediated disorders. TCRdb re-called the 5' RACE reads with MiXCR, one entry per CDR3 protein. Of about 46,000 distinct CDR3 sequences listed, under 2% are singletons. Sequenced sample: PBMCs. The source is a middle-aged woman with multiple sclerosis. Each CDR3 is given with its conserved first and last residue. A D gene is named only where the DNA matches it firmly. Clone size is not always given. Where it is, it says once, few, many or a class for expanded clones.

clone_size,d_call,j_call,v_call,cdr3_nt,cdr3_aa
many,TRBD1,TRBJ2-7,TRBV20-1,TGCAGTGCAAGGACAGGGACGATCGACGAGCAGTACTTC,CSARTGTIDEQYF
many,.,TRBJ1-2,TRBV5-1,TGCGCCAGCAGCTTGGAATCTAGTCCCCTTGGCTATGGCTACACCTTC,CASSLESSPLGYGYTF
few,.,TRBJ1-1,TRBV6-1,TGTGCCAGCAGAAACCCTGGGTTAGGCACTGAAGCTTTCTTT,CASRNPGLGTEAFF
many,.,TRBJ1-4,TRBV20-1,TGCAGTGCTGAGCAGACATTAGGTGAAAAACTGTTTTTT,CSAEQTLGEKLFF
many,TRBD1,TRBJ1-5,TRBV2,TGTGCCAGCAGAATTAGGACAGGGGGGAATCAGCCCCAGCATTTT,CASRIRTGGNQPQHF
many,.,TRBJ1-2,TRBV10-3,TGTGCCATCAGTGAGTTAGGACAGTCCACTAGCGGCTACACCTTC,CAISELGQSTSGYTF
many,TRBD2,TRBJ2-1,TRBV19,TGTGCCAGTAGTTTCCTAACTAGCGTAAGCTCCTACAATGAGCAGTTCTTC,CASSFLTSVSSYNEQFF
many,TRBD2,TRBJ2-2,TRBV7-2,TGTGCCAGCAGCCCAGGACTAGCGGGGGACCGCGGGGAGCTGTTTTTT,CASSPGLAGDRGELFF
many,.,TRBJ2-2,TRBV5-1,TGCGCCAGCAGCGTTATTAACACCGGGGAGCTGTTTTTT,CASSVINTGELFF
many,TRBD1,TRBJ1-1,TRBV5-1,TGCGCCAGCAGCTTGATTCCACAGGGGGGTTCCATGAACACTGAAGCTTTCTTT,CASSLIPQGGSMNTEAFF
many,TRBD1,TRBJ1-6,TRBV20-1,TGCAGTGCTAGACGGACAGGGGGCTATCATTCACCCCTCCACTTT,CSARRTGGYHSPLHF
many,.,TRBJ1-2,TRBV20-1,TGCAGTGCCCCTTCCCCGGTTGGCTACACCTTC,CSAPSPVGYTF
many,TRBD1,TRBJ2-1,TRBV9,TGTGCCAGCAGCGCCGGGAGGACAGGGGAGGTACACAATGAGCAGTTCTTC,CASSAGRTGEVHNEQFF
many,TRBD1,TRBJ1-1,TRBV19,TGTGCCAGTAGTACCGGACAGGGGGGTGAAGCTTTCTTT,CASSTGQGGEAFF
many,.,TRBJ2-4,TRBV5-1,TGCGCCAGCAGCTGGGGGCTTGGGGAGGCAAACATTCAGTACTTC,CASSWGLGEANIQYF
many,.,TRBJ1-2,TRBV5-1,TGCGCCAGCAGCCGGACAGCCGACTATGGCTACACCTTC,CASSRTADYGYTF
many,TRBD1,TRBJ1-1,TRBV9,TGTGCCAGCAGCGTAGAAGACAGGGTAGGGGACACTGAAGCTTTCTTT,CASSVEDRVGDTEAFF
many,.,TRBJ2-7,TRBV24-1,TGTGCCACCAGTGATCCCAGCTCCTACGAGCAGTACTTC,CATSDPSSYEQYF
many,.,TRBJ2-7,TRBV20-1,TGCAGTGCTAGAGATAACACCTACGAGCAGTACTTC,CSARDNTYEQYF
many,.,TRBJ2-4,TRBV20-1,TGCAGTGCTAAAGGGGGTGTGGACATTCAGTACTTC,CSAKGGVDIQYF
many,TRBD1,TRBJ2-5,TRBV7-8,TGTGCCAGCAGCCGCCCTGGGGACAGGGATATGTCGGAGACCCAGTACTTC,CASSRPGDRDMSETQYF
many,.,TRBJ1-2,TRBV5-1,TGCGCCAGCAGCTTGGGCGGCGCATATGGCTACACCTTC,CASSLGGAYGYTF
many,.,TRBJ1-2,TRBV25-1,TGTGCCAGCAGCACCCCCGGGGCCATCTATGGCTACACCTTC,CASSTPGAIYGYTF
.,.,TRBJ1-1,TRBV5-1,TGCGCCAGCAGCTTGGCCTGGGGCAGGGAGGGCACTGAAGCTTTCTTT,CASSLAWGREGTEAFF
many,TRBD2,TRBJ2-1,TRBV20-1,TGCAGTGCTACCCCCGGGACTAGCGGTTACAATGAGCAGTTCTTC,CSATPGTSGYNEQFF
.,.,TRBJ2-5,TRBV10-3,TGTGCCATCAGTGAGTCGGGTAATCAAGAGACCCAGTACTTC,CAISESGNQETQYF
many,.,TRBJ2-4,TRBV12-3/TRBV12-4,TGTGCCAGCAGTTCGCACCAGGGGTCCCTAGCCAAAAACATTCAGTACTTC,CASSSHQGSLAKNIQYF
many,.,TRBJ2-1,TRBV24-1,TGTGCCACCAGTGATTCTGCGGCAAGTGGCGATGAGCAGTTCTTC,CATSDSAASGDEQFF
many,TRBD1,TRBJ1-4,TRBV20-1,TGCAGTGCGGGGGACAGGGGGACGGCTAATGAAAAACTGTTTTTT,CSAGDRGTANEKLFF
many,.,TRBJ2-7,TRBV28,TGTGCCAGCAGTTTAGACTACTCCTACGAGCAGTACTTC,CASSLDYSYEQYF
many,TRBD2,TRBJ2-1,TRBV4-1,TGCGCCAGCAGCCAAGGGACTAGCTACAATGAGCAGTTCTTC,CASSQGTSYNEQFF
many,TRBD2,TRBJ2-3,TRBV20-1,TGCAGTGCTAGACGGGGACTACCACCAGATACGCAGTATTTT,CSARRGLPPDTQYF
few,TRBD2,TRBJ2-1,TRBV15,TGTGCCACCAGCAGAGATCTCGGGCGGGGGGACAATGAGCAGTTCTTC,CATSRDLGRGDNEQFF
many,TRBD2,TRBJ2-3,TRBV7-2,TGTGCCAGCAGTCCCACTAGCGGGGCGACAGATACGCAGTATTTT,CASSPTSGATDTQYF
many,TRBD2,TRBJ2-3,TRBV6-5,TGTGCCAGCAGGCCTAGCGGGGAGACAGATACGCAGTATTTT,CASRPSGETDTQYF
many,.,TRBJ1-2,TRBV4-1,TGCGCCAGCAGCCAAGACTCATCCTGGAGGGGGGGCTACACCTTC,CASSQDSSWRGGYTF
.,.,TRBJ2-2,TRBV1,TGCACCAGCAGCCAAGACGGGACCGGGGAGCTGTTTTTT,CTSSQDGTGELFF
many,TRBD2,TRBJ2-7,TRBV20-1,TGCAGTGCTCCCCCTGGCGGGGGCTCCTACGAGCAGTACTTC,CSAPPGGGSYEQYF
many,.,TRBJ1-2,TRBV6-1,TGTGCCAGCAGTGAAGGCTATGGCTACACCTTC,CASSEGYGYTF
many,.,TRBJ1-1,TRBV12-3/TRBV12-4,TGTGCCAGCAGTTTAGGGGCGACCGGGAACACTGAAGCTTTCTTT,CASSLGATGNTEAFF
many,.,TRBJ1-1,TRBV10-3,TGTGCCATCACCCTGGCGCCTTGGACAGAAAGAGGCACTGAAGCTTTCTTT,CAITLAPWTERGTEAFF
many,.,TRBJ1-1,TRBV20-1,TGCAGTGCTAGAGATCAGAGGAACACTGAAGCTTTCTTT,CSARDQRNTEAFF
many,TRBD2,TRBJ2-2,TRBV20-1,TGCAGTGCTAGGCTGACTGCCGGGGGGGCCGGGGAGCTGTTTTTT,CSARLTAGGAGELFF
many,.,TRBJ1-4,TRBV20-1,TGCAGTGCTAGAGATGGTGGGAGGGACGAAAAACTGTTTTTT,CSARDGGRDEKLFF
many,TRBD1,TRBJ2-3,TRBV7-8,TGTGCCAGCAGCTTACTCAGTCGCAGGGGGATTATAATCACAGATACGCAGTATTTT,CASSLLSRRGIIITDTQYF
many,.,TRBJ2-7,TRBV5-1,TGCGCCAGCAGCTTGGCCTTGGGGGGGCCTTCCTACGAGCAGTACTTC,CASSLALGGPSYEQYF
many,.,TRBJ2-1,TRBV15,TGTGCCACCAGCAGCCGTTATGGAGGGTTGTACAATGAGCAGTTCTTC,CATSSRYGGLYNEQFF
many,.,TRBJ2-3,TRBV5-5,TGTGCCAGCAGCTTGCCCGCCGACATGGTCACGCAGTATTTT,CASSLPADMVTQYF
many,.,TRBJ2-7,TRBV10-3,TGTGCCATCAGTGAGTCCGGGGCACCCTACGAGCAGTACTTC,CAISESGAPYEQYF
many,.,TRBJ1-1,TRBV11-2,TGTGCCAGCAGCTTAGGACTGAGCACTGAAGCTTTCTTT,CASSLGLSTEAFF
many,.,TRBJ1-1,TRBV5-1,TGCGCCAGCAGCTTGGTCCCAGGACCTACGAACACTGAAGCTTTCTTT,CASSLVPGPTNTEAFF
many,TRBD2,TRBJ2-3,TRBV7-8,TGTGCCAGCAGCCAAAGAGGGACTAGCTTCACAGATACGCAGTATTTT,CASSQRGTSFTDTQYF
many,TRBD2,TRBJ2-7,TRBV5-4,TGTGCCAGCAGCAGCGGGAATACGGGCTCCTACGAGCAGTACTTC,CASSSGNTGSYEQYF
many,.,TRBJ2-7,TRBV29-1,TGCAGCGTGGGGGGTGGCAGGACGCCCTACGAGCAGTACTTC,CSVGGGRTPYEQYF
many,TRBD2,TRBJ2-1,TRBV5-1,TGCGCCAGCAGCTTGGATCCAGCGGGGGGAATAAGTGATGAGCAGTTCTTC,CASSLDPAGGISDEQFF
many,.,TRBJ2-3,TRBV18,TGTGCCAGCTCACCCTCAGTAACAGATACGCAGTATTTT,CASSPSVTDTQYF